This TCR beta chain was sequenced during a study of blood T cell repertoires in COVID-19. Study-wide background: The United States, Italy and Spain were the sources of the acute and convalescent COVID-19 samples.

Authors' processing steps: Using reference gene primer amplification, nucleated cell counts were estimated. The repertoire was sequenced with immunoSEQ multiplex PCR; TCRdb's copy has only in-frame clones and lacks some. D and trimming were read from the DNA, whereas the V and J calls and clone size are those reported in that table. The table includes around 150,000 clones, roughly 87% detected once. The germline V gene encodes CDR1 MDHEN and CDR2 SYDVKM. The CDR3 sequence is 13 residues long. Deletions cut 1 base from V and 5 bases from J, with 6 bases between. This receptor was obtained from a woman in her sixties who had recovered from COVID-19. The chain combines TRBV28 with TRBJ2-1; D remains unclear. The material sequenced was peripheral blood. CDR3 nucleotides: TGTGCCAGCAGTTTATACAGTCACAATGAGCAGTTCTTC. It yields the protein CASSLYSHNEQFF.